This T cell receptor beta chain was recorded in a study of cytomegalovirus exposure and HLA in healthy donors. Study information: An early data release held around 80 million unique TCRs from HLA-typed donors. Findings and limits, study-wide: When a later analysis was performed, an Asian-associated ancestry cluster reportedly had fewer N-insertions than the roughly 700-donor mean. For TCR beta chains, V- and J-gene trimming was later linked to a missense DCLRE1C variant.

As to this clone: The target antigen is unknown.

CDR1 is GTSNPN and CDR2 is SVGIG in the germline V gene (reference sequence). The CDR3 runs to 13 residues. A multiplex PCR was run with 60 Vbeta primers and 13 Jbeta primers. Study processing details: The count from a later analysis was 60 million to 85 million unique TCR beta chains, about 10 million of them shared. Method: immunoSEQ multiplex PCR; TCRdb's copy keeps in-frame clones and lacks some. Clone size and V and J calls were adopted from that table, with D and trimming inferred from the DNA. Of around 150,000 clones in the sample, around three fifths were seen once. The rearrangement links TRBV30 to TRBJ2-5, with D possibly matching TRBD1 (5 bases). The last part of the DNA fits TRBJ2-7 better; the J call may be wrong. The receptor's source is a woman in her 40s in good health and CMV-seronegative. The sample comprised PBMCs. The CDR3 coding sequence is TGTGCCTGGGGGGCAGGGATCTCCTACGAGCAGTACTTC. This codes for CAWGAGISYEQYF.